These T cell receptor beta chains were read from a single sample in a study of blood T cell repertoires in COVID-19. Libraries were prepared by immunoSEQ multiplex PCR; TCRdb keeps only in-frame clonotypes and omits some of them. The top ten hold roughly 4.9% of the sample, which has about 140,000 clones, around four fifths seen once. Sequencing input: PBMCs or T cells enriched from blood (not recorded which). Receptors were obtained from a man in his sixties or seventies who had been exposed to COVID-19. Both conserved end residues are trimmed from each CDR3. Each record gives: clone size, V gene, CDR3 protein. Clone size, where shown, is once, few, many, or a class for clones that have expanded.

-,TRBV19,ASTDLETQY
-,TRBV5-1,ASSLVYRGPDTGELF
-,TRBV7-6,ASSSGETNTEAF
once,TRBV12-3/TRBV12-4,ASSFFTGGEQY
-,TRBV18,ASSPPGGSKRETQY
once,TRBV30,AWGGAGLWYSPLH
few,TRBV7-2,ASSLKASGIYEQY
-,TRBV2,ASSVTGSVEKLF
few,TRBV24-1,ATSDLSGNQPQH
-,TRBV18,ASSPTGVRGYT
many,TRBV6-2/TRBV6-3,ASSPGTSGTFNSYNEQF
-,TRBV7-2,ASSPRPGEKLF
-,TRBV6-5,ASSTDRGYEQY
-,TRBV19,ASSSTGVTTGELF
-,TRBV7-2,ASSPPGFMGYT
-,TRBV9,ASSPSGTPSQPQH
-,TRBV15,ATSRVGGAGEKLF
once,TRBV15,ATSRAGGRETQY
-,TRBV19,ASSRTSGSVRNEQF
-,TRBV5-1,ASSWGQRGTEAF
-,TRBV4-3,ASSQGSNIGETQY
-,TRBV5-8,ASSSGQNTEAF
-,TRBV3-1/TRBV3-2,ASSQPQGMNTEAF
-,TRBV2,ASSYRGNQPQH
-,TRBV2,ASTADRGYPEQY
-,TRBV25-1,ASSESTGRNSPLH
-,TRBV4-3,ASSYTSGSEQY
-,TRBV24-1,ATSDAVNTEAF
-,TRBV2,ASSENFGGAADEQY
-,TRBV5-4,ASRLGLAGLSYNEQF
-,TRBV30,AWSVLLGANSPLH
-,TRBV16,ASSQRGINEKLF
-,TRBV18,ASSPAENTEAF
once,TRBV3-1/TRBV3-2,ASSQDRDLGRTRGYEQY
-,TRBV9,ASSQGTGDEQY
-,TRBV9,ASSTGQGSEQY
-,TRBV6-2/TRBV6-3,ASSYSFNYEQY
-,TRBV6-5,ASTQGRGNTEAF
-,TRBV5-4,ASSLWGDETQY
-,TRBV18,ASSPDRGRGYT
-,TRBV4-3,ASSSSGGNEKLF
-,TRBV5-4,ASSPGLAGETQY
-,TRBV5-1,ASSGTQGQETQY
-,TRBV19,ASTRTSGGPYNTGELF
-,TRBV27,ASSHAGLGNSPLH
-,TRBV9,ASSVYGTPNEKLF
-,TRBV28,ASSSRLAGGYEQY
many,TRBV20-1,SASDLWTGAYEQY
-,TRBV7-5,ARSLLYEQF
once,TRBV7-2,ASSPQGGSNQPQH
-,TRBV3-1/TRBV3-2,ASSHSGLANSGANVLT